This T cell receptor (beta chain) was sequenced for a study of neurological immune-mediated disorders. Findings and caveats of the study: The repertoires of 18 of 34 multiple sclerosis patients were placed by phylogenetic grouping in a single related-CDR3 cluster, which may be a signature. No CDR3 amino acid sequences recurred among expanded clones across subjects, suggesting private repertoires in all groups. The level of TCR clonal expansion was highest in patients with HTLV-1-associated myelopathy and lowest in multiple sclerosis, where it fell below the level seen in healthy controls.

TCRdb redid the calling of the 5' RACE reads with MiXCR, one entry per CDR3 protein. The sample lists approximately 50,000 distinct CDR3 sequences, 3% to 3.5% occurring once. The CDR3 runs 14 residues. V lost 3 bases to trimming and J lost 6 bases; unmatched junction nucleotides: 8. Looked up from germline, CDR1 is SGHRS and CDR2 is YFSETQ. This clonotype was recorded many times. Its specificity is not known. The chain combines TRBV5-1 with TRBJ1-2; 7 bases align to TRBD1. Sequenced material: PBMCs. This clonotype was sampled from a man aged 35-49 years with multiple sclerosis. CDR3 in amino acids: CASSSELGTDGYTF. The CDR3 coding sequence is TGCGCCAGCAGCTCCGAATTAGGGACAGATGGCTACACCTTC.